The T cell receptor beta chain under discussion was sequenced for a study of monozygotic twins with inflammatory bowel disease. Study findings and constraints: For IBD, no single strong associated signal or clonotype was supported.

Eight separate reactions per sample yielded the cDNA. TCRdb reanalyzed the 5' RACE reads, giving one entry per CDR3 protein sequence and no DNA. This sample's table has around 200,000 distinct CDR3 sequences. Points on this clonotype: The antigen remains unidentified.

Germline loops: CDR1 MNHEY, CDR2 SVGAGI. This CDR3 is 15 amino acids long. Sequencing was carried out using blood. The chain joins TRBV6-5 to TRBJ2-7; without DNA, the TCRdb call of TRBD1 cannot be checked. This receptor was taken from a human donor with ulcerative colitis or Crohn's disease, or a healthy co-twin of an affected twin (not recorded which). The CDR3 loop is CASSSAGTGTYEQYF.